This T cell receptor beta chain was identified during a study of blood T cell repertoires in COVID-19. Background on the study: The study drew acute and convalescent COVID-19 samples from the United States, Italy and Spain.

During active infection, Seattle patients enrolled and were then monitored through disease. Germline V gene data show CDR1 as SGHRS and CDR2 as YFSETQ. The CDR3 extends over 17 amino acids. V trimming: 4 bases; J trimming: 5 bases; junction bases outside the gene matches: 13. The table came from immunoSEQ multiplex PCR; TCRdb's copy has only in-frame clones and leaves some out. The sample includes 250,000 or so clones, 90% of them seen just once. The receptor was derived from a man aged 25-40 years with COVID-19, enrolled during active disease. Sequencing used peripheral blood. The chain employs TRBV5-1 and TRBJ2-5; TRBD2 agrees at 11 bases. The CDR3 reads CASSLAPTSGEGETQYF. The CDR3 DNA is TGCGCCAGCAGCCTAGCCCCGACTAGCGGGGAAGGGGAGACCCAGTACTTC.